These T cell receptor beta chains were read from a single sample in a study of blood T cell repertoires in COVID-19. The data were produced by immunoSEQ multiplex PCR, yet TCRdb's version contains in-frame clones alone and is incomplete. The data contain 410,000 or so clones, 86% of them singletons. Specimen: peripheral blood. These receptors all come from a woman aged 25 to 39 with active or convalescent COVID-19. The CDR3 runs from the conserved cysteine through the conserved F or W. A D gene is named only where the DNA matches it firmly. Size tells how often a clone was seen (once, few, many) or the class of an expanded clone, and some rows leave it out.

cdr3_nt cdr3_aa clone_size d_call j_call v_call
TGCAGTGCGCGGAACCAAGAGACCCAGTACTTC CSARNQETQYF - - TRBJ2-5 TRBV20-1
TGCAGCGTCTCCGAGGGGACAGAGAACACTGAAGCTTTCTTT CSVSEGTENTEAFF - TRBD1 TRBJ1-1 TRBV29-1
TGTGCCAGCAGCTTAGTGTGGGCGGGTGAGCAGTTCTTC CASSLVWAGEQFF once - TRBJ2-1 TRBV11-2
TGCGCCAGCAGCCGGGTCTTCCAGGGGGCGTTACTAATGAACACTGAAGCTTTCTTT CASSRVFQGALLMNTEAFF - TRBD1 TRBJ1-1 TRBV4-1
TGTGCCAGCAGCCGACAGGGTGGGAGCGAGCAGTACTTC CASSRQGGSEQYF many TRBD1 TRBJ2-7 TRBV3-1/TRBV3-2
TGTGCCATCAGTGAGTCCGGCAGGGGGCCAGAAGACACCATATATTTT CAISESGRGPEDTIYF - TRBD1 TRBJ1-3 TRBV10-3
TGCGCCAGCAGCTTATTAGTGTTGACAGGTGAAGCTTTCTTT CASSLLVLTGEAFF - - TRBJ1-1 TRBV5-1
TGTGCCAGTAGTGTACGACTAGAATCGAGCACCGGGGAGCTGTTTTTT CASSVRLESSTGELFF once - TRBJ2-2 TRBV19
TGTGCCAGCGCCGGGACAGGCTTGTTCTGGCAGTACTTC CASAGTGLFWQYF - TRBD1 TRBJ2-7 TRBV27
TGTGCCAGCAGCCAGAGGGATACGCAGTATTTT CASSQRDTQYF - - TRBJ2-3 TRBV7-2
TGTGCCAGTCTAACAGGGCTGGGAGGCTACACCTTC CASLTGLGGYTF - - TRBJ1-2 TRBV6-5
TGTGCCATCAGCCCGACAGGGGCTATCGAGCAGTACTTC CAISPTGAIEQYF - TRBD1 TRBJ2-7 TRBV10-3
TGTGCCAGCAGCTTGGTTGGACAGGAGCTCCTCTATGGCTACACCTTC CASSLVGQELLYGYTF - TRBD1 TRBJ1-2 TRBV5-6
TGTGCCAGCAGCCAGGGACTAGCGGGAGTAGATACCGGGGAGCTGTTTTTT CASSQGLAGVDTGELFF once TRBD2 TRBJ2-2 TRBV4-2
TGTGCCAGCAGGCAGGGGTTCGGGGCCAACGTCCTGACTTTC CASRQGFGANVLTF - - TRBJ2-6 TRBV6-5
TGCGCCAGCAGCTGGGAACTAGCGGGAGGATTCTACGAGCAGTACTTC CASSWELAGGFYEQYF - TRBD2 TRBJ2-7 TRBV5-1
TGTGCCAGCAGTCTGACTAGCGGGGGGATCGTTGGCACAGATACGCAGTATTTT CASSLTSGGIVGTDTQYF - TRBD2 TRBJ2-3 TRBV6-6
TGCGCCAGCAGCCGATTTCCATCTAGCGGCTCCTACGAGCAGTACTTC CASSRFPSSGSYEQYF - TRBD2 TRBJ2-7 TRBV5-1
TGTGCCAGCATGAAGGGAGGAAACACTGAAGCTTTCTTT CASMKGGNTEAFF - - TRBJ1-1 TRBV2
TGTGCTAGTGGTTTGGTACTTGGGCGGGGGCTCGGGGAGCTGTTTTTT CASGLVLGRGLGELFF - - TRBJ2-2 TRBV12-5
TGTGCCAGCGGCAGCGGGGGTGGGTCACCCCTCCACTTT CASGSGGGSPLHF once - TRBJ1-6 TRBV2
TGTGCCAGCAGCTTAGACGTAAGACTAGCGGGAGCCCCCGGGGAGCTGTTTTTT CASSLDVRLAGAPGELFF many TRBD2 TRBJ2-2 TRBV7-6
TGTGCCAGCTCACCAGTGGACATATACAATGAGCAGTTCTTC CASSPVDIYNEQFF - - TRBJ2-1 TRBV18
TGTGCCAGCAGCCAAGGCGCGAACACTGAAGCTTTCTTT CASSQGANTEAFF once - TRBJ1-1 TRBV3-1/TRBV3-2
TGTGCCAGCAGTTACCCGACAGGGGTGAACACTGAAGCTTTCTTT CASSYPTGVNTEAFF - TRBD1 TRBJ1-1 TRBV6-6
TGTGCCAGCAGGTCACAGGGGCGTAATTCACCCCTCCACTTT CASRSQGRNSPLHF - TRBD1 TRBJ1-6 TRBV6-4
TGTGCCAGTAGCCCGTTAGATCAGCCCCAGCATTTT CASSPLDQPQHF - - TRBJ1-5 TRBV19
TGTGCCAGCAGCCGAGTTAAGGGACAGAGCACAGATACGCAGTATTTT CASSRVKGQSTDTQYF - TRBD1 TRBJ2-3 TRBV5-5
TGCAGCTCTGCTGAGGGCGGCAGGTATGGCTACACCTTC CSSAEGGRYGYTF once - TRBJ1-2 TRBV29-1
TGTGCCAGCAGCCTAGGGACTAGCGGGGGCAATGAGCAGTTCTTC CASSLGTSGGNEQFF - TRBD2 TRBJ2-1 TRBV4-2
TGTGCCAGCAGTGATCTAGCGGGGGTCTGGAATGAGCAGTTCTTC CASSDLAGVWNEQFF - TRBD2 TRBJ2-1 TRBV2
TGTGCCAGCAGCTTATCTACAGGACCCGGAGAGGCGTATGGCTACACCTTC CASSLSTGPGEAYGYTF - - TRBJ1-2 TRBV7-9